A single sample is the source of the 23 T cell receptor beta chains below, sequenced in a study of blood T cell repertoires in COVID-19. Assay used: immunoSEQ multiplex PCR; TCRdb lists only in-frame clones, some missing. The sample has under 100,000 clones, 80% to 90% seen once; the top ten hold 7.5% to 9.5%. The sequencing sample was made of peripheral blood. The source of these receptors is a man over 45 with acute or convalescent COVID-19.

This sequence joins TRBV9 and TRBJ2-1; perhaps TRBD1 as D (6 bases). From germline, CDR1 is SGDLS and CDR2 YYNGEE. The CDR3 is made up of 15 amino acids. The V end lost 2 bases, the J end lost 1 base, and 10 bases lay between the germline ends. The CDR3 spells CASSVGALSYNEQFF. For the CDR3, the DNA is TGTGCCAGCAGCGTGGGGGCTTTGTCCTACAATGAGCAGTTCTTC.

The chain couples TRBV10-3 to TRBJ1-1, with TRBD1 matching over 8 bases. Germline CDR1 reads ENHRY; CDR2 reads SYGVKD. V trimming: 6 bases; J trimming: 0 bases; junction bases outside the gene matches: 6. The CDR3 is 15 amino acids. The CDR3 spells CAIRGQVSMNTEAFF. The DNA for the CDR3 is TGTGCCATCAGGGGACAGGTTAGCATGAACACTGAAGCTTTCTTT.

This clone showed up just a few times. The chain employs TRBV28 and TRBJ1-2; possibly TRBD1 for D (5 bases). Germline V gene data show CDR1 as MDHEN and CDR2 as SYDVKM. The length of the CDR3 is 13 residues. V was shortened by 10 bases and J by 6 bases, with 18 bases between the two germline ends. The DNA of the CDR3 is TGTGCCACCGTCTTCCCAGGGTTGCATGGCTACACCTTC. Protein sequence: CATVFPGLHGYTF.

The DNA of the CDR3 is TGTGCCAGCAGCTTATCCGGAGGTGGCTATAATTCACCCCTCCACTTT. Encoded protein: CASSLSGGGYNSPLHF. The V call is TRBV7-9, the J call TRBJ1-6; D is undetermined. CDR3 length: 16 amino acids. Looked up from germline, CDR1 is SEHNR and CDR2 is FQNEAQ (reference sequence). With 2 bases removed from V and 3 bases from J, the gap between germline ends came to 11 bases.

This CDR3 is CASSPEARGDYGYTF. CDR3 nucleotide sequence: TGTGCCAGCAGCCCTGAGGCTCGGGGAGACTATGGCTACACCTTC. This sequence joins TRBV9 and TRBJ1-2; D call uncertain. Trimming cost V 4 bases and J 3 bases, with 16 bases left between them. CDR3 length: 15 residues. Per germline, CDR1 SGDLS and CDR2 YYNGEE.

The rearrangement links TRBV11-2 to TRBJ1-5, with 8 nucleotides matching TRBD1. CDR1 is SGHAT, CDR2 FQNNGV, per germline. Losses at the gene ends were 1 base for V and 7 bases for J; bases not matched to a gene: 9. The CDR3 has 16 amino acids. The CDR3, as DNA: TGTGCCAGCAGCTTAGGCAGGACAGGGTTTGGCCAGCCCCAGCATTTT. Encoded protein: CASSLGRTGFGQPQHF.

The CDR3 DNA reads as TGTGCCAGTAGTAGGACAGGGAACAATCAGCCCCAGCATTTT. This encodes CASSRTGNNQPQHF. The chain carries TRBV19 and TRBJ1-5, with 8 bases fitting TRBD1. This CDR3 spans 14 amino acids. Losses at the gene ends were 4 bases for V and 3 bases for J; bases not matched to a gene: 2. CDR1 and CDR2 from the germline V gene are LNHDA and SQIVND (reference sequence).

The count of this clone is one. The chain is built from TRBV5-1 and TRBJ2-7, with 9 positions matching TRBD1. CDR1 and CDR2 from the germline V gene are SGHRS and YFSETQ. After removal of 4 bases from V and 5 bases from J, the junction contained 7 bases not matched to a gene. CDR3 length: 14 amino acids. CDR3 nucleotides: TGCGCCAGCAGCCTTGACAGGGGGTGGAACGAGCAGTACTTC. Translating it yields CASSLDRGWNEQYF. Together with reference TRBV5-1 and TRBJ2-7, the CDR3 gives the full variable domain: KAGVTQTPRYLIKTRGQQVTLSCSPISGHRSVSWYQQTPGQGLQFLFEYFSETQRNKGNFPGRFSGRQFSNSRSEMNVSTLELGDSALYLCASSLDRGWNEQYFGPGTRLTVT.

The rearrangement links TRBV4-2 to TRBJ1-2, with D unresolved. The V end lost 0 bases, the J end lost 6 bases, and 8 bases lay between the germline ends. Germline CDR1 reads LGHNA; CDR2 reads YNFKEQ. This CDR3 spans 13 amino acids. Written as DNA, the CDR3 is TGTGCCAGCAGCCAAGAGGGAGGGAATGGCTACACCTTC. Its translation: CASSQEGGNGYTF.

Written as DNA, the CDR3 is TGCGCCAGCAGCCAACCTTCCGGGACTAGCGGGGGTATGTCCTACAATGAGCAGTTCTTC. It codes for CASSQPSGTSGGMSYNEQFF. The chain links TRBV5-1 to TRBJ2-1; 14 nucleotides align to TRBD2. This CDR3 has 20 amino acids. Germline trimming cut 4 bases from V and 1 base from J; bases unmatched to any gene: 13. The germline V gene encodes CDR1 SGHRS and CDR2 YFSETQ.

The V and J genes are TRBV9 and TRBJ1-5; D remains ambiguous. Germline-derived CDR1 and CDR2 are SGDLS and YYNGEE. V lost 3 bases and J 4 bases, leaving 8 bases between the germline ends. The CDR3 length is 13 residues. For the CDR3, the DNA is TGTGCCAGCAGCGCAAACTTTAATCAGCCCCAGCATTTT. It is translated as CASSANFNQPQHF.

This chain joins TRBV19 and TRBJ2-2, with TRBD1 as a possible D gene (5 bases). Germline-derived CDR1 and CDR2 are LNHDA and SQIVND (reference sequence). This CDR3 is 17 amino acids long. V lost 2 bases, J lost 6 bases, and 19 bases lay in between. CDR3 bases: TGTGCCAGTAGTATAAGGCGCGGCAGGGAAGTGGCCGGGGAGCTGTTTTTT. Protein: CASSIRRGREVAGELFF.

V and J are TRBV7-9 and TRBJ1-4; D perhaps matches TRBD1 (6 bases). CDR1 is SEHNR, CDR2 FQNEAQ, per germline (reference sequence). This CDR3 has 14 amino acids. V lost 5 bases to trimming and J lost 4 bases, with 11 bases between them. CDR3 region: CASSVGHINEKLFF. The DNA for the CDR3 is TGTGCCAGCAGCGTGGGACACATTAATGAAAAACTGTTTTTT.

The rearrangement links TRBV30 to TRBJ2-6, with D hard to call. Germline CDR1 and CDR2: GTSNPN and SVGIG (reference sequence). This CDR3 has 12 amino acids. The germline V and J ends were trimmed by 5 bases and 4 bases, with 6 bases remaining between them. The CDR3 nucleotides are TGTGCCTGGGACTCCGGGGCCAACGTCCTGACTTTC. Its translation is CAWDSGANVLTF.

The chain combines TRBV10-3 with TRBJ1-2; 7 bases match TRBD1. The CDR3 is made up of 14 amino acids. Losses at the gene ends were 3 bases for V and 4 bases for J; bases not matched to a gene: 5. Germline V lookup: CDR1 ENHRY, CDR2 SYGVKD. CDR3 region: CAISDTGVGYGYTF. CDR3 bases: TGTGCCATCAGTGACACAGGGGTGGGCTATGGCTACACCTTC.

The rearrangement joins TRBV30 to TRBJ1-2; the D gene is possibly TRBD1 (6 bases). Germline loops: CDR1 GTSNPN, CDR2 SVGIG (reference sequence). V was shortened by 3 bases and J by 4 bases, with 12 bases between the two germline ends. The CDR3 is 13 amino acids. The chain's CDR3 is CAWRGQTIYGYTF. CDR3 nucleotides: TGTGCCTGGAGAGGACAGACTATCTATGGCTACACCTTC.

Here the CDR3 reads CASSTGTNEQYF. DNA for the CDR3: TGTGCCAGCTCCACAGGGACCAACGAGCAGTACTTC. The chain carries TRBV7-8 and TRBJ2-7, with a weak D call TRBD1 (6 bases). Germline values: CDR1 SGHVS, CDR2 FQNEAQ. Between the trimmed V and J ends, which lost 8 bases and 5 bases, there was a span of 13 bases. The CDR3 is 12 residues long.

The chain links TRBV5-1 to TRBJ1-1; 9 bases fit TRBD1. The V segment lost 0 bases and the J segment 1 base; nucleotides outside the gene matches: 7. The CDR3 is made up of 17 amino acids. The V gene's germline CDR1 is SGHRS and CDR2 YFSETQ. The CDR3 sequence is CASSLAPLGQGNTEAFF. The DNA for the CDR3 is TGCGCCAGCAGCTTGGCCCCCCTGGGACAGGGGAACACTGAAGCTTTCTTT.

The chain joins TRBV30 to TRBJ1-3, with D perhaps matching TRBD1 (6 bases). V lost 2 bases and J lost 5, with 16 bases in between. The CDR3 consists of 15 residues. Germline assignment: CDR1 GTSNPN and CDR2 SVGIG (reference sequence). The DNA for the CDR3 is TGTGCCTGGAGTTCTCGAGGGGGTATGAGAAACACCATATATTTT. It specifies CAWSSRGGMRNTIYF.

V and J are TRBV21-1 and TRBJ1-2; TRBD1, as called in the table, went unchecked against the DNA. TRBV21-1 is a pseudogene locus. There are 15 residues in the CDR3. The CDR3 DNA is TGTGCCAGCAGGAGACAACTTCAGGGGGAGTGGGGCTACACCTTC. This sequence encodes CASRRQLQGEWGYTF.

The genes are TRBV15 and TRBJ1-2; TRBD1 agrees at 8 bases. This CDR3 region has 15 residues. The trim removed 3 bases at V and 4 bases at J, leaving 7 bases unmatched. Germline CDR1 reads LNHNV; CDR2 reads YYDKDF (reference sequence). CDR3 in DNA: TGTGCCACCAGCAGTCCAGGGGGCATCGGCTATGGCTACACCTTC. It encodes CATSSPGGIGYGYTF.

The chain has TRBV3-1 (or the pseudogene TRBV3-2) and TRBJ1-4, with 7 bases fitting TRBD1. The CDR3 runs 14 residues. V lost 4 bases, J lost 5 bases, and 4 bases stayed unmatched. Germline loops: CDR1 LGHDT, CDR2 YNNKEL (reference sequence). CDR3 in amino acids: CASSLRTGNEKLFF. CDR3 sequence (DNA): TGTGCCAGCAGCCTAAGGACAGGCAATGAAAAACTGTTTTTT.

The chain has TRBV7-9 and TRBJ1-2, with D unclear. Germline V lookup: CDR1 SEHNR, CDR2 FQNEAQ (reference sequence). The CDR3 loop spans 13 amino acids. Trimming took 4 bases from V and 7 from J, leaving 13 bases between them. CDR3 protein: CASSSQGLGGYTF. Written as DNA, the CDR3 is TGTGCCAGCAGCTCCCAAGGACTGGGTGGCTACACCTTC. The whole variable domain, filled in from reference TRBV7-9 and TRBJ1-2, reads DTGVSQNPRHKITKRGQNVTFRCDPISEHNRLYWYRQTLGQGPEFLTYFQNEAQLEKSRLLSDRFSAERPKGSFSTLEIQRTEQGDSAMYLCASSSQGLGGYTFGSGTRLTVV.